Shown below are 4 T cell receptor beta chains from a single sample sequenced in a study of vaccination and CD4 T cells after COVID-19. Described treatment: approximately 9-day PBMC culture with coronavirus spike peptide pools or control peptides (ViraFEST assay). The Oncomine TCR Beta short-read assay generated sequence data from the DNA of cultured CD4+ T cells. TCRdb reanalysed the PCR reads using MiXCR and keeps one entry per CDR3 protein. The sample includes 14,000 or so distinct CDR3 sequences, about 55% of them seen just once. No antigen has been assigned to these receptors. Sample: CD4+ T cells from blood, cultured in vitro. These receptors all stem from a human donor who had recovered from COVID-19.

The chain has TRBV5-4 and TRBJ2-7; D perhaps matches TRBD2 (7 bases). Between the trimmed V and J ends, which lost 4 bases and 0 bases, there was a span of 17 bases. This CDR3 comprises 16 residues. CDR1 is SGHNT and CDR2 is YYREEE in the germline V gene (reference sequence). CDR3 region: CASSADRGGASYEQYF. Here the CDR3 DNA reads TGTGCCAGCAGCGCCGACAGAGGGGGGGCCTCCTACGAGCAGTACTTC.

The CDR3 sequence: CASNRVWSGNTEAFF. The CDR3 region has the DNA TGTGCCAGTAATAGGGTTTGGTCGGGGAACACTGAAGCTTTCTTT. The chain recombines TRBV19 with TRBJ1-1; the D is unclear. CDR1 LNHDA and CDR2 SQIVND come from the germline V gene (reference sequence). The ends were cut back, 7 bases at V and 1 base at J, with 16 bases in the middle. The CDR3 has 15 residues. Using reference TRBV19 and TRBJ1-1 for the parts outside the CDR3, the full variable domain is DGGITQSPKYLFRKEGQNVTLSCEQNLNHDAMYWYRQDPGQGLRLIYYSQIVNDFQKGDIAEGYSVSREKKESFPLTVTSAQKNPTAFYLCASNRVWSGNTEAFFGQGTRLTVV.

The J gene is TRBJ1-2, the V gene TRBV28; D remains unclear. Germline V gives CDR1 MDHEN, CDR2 SYDVKM. The V end lost 4 bases, the J end lost 2 bases, and 2 bases lay between the germline ends. The CDR3 is 11 residues long. The CDR3 loop reads CASSSNYGYTF. The CDR3 nucleotides read TGTGCCAGCAGTTCCAACTATGGCTACACCTTC.

The chain is built from TRBV18 and TRBJ1-2; the D gene is possibly TRBD1 (5 bases). CDR3 length equals 15 residues. V lost 6 bases, J lost 0 bases, and 14 bases lay in between. The germline V gene has CDR1 KGHSH and CDR2 LQKENI. The CDR3 DNA follows: TGTGCCAGCTCCCAGGGACGGGAAGCTAACTATGGCTACACCTTC. This encodes CASSQGREANYGYTF.